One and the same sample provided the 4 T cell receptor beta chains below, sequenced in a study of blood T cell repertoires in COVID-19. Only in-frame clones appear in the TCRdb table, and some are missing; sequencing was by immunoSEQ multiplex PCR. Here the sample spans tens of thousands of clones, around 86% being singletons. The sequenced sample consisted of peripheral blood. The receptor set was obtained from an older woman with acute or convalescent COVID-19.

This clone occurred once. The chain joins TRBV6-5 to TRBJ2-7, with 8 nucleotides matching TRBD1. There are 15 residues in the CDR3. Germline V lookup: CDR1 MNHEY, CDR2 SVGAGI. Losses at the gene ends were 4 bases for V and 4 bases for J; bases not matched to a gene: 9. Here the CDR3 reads CASSFEGTGGYEQYF. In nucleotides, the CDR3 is TGTGCCAGCAGTTTCGAGGGTACAGGGGGTTACGAGCAGTACTTC.

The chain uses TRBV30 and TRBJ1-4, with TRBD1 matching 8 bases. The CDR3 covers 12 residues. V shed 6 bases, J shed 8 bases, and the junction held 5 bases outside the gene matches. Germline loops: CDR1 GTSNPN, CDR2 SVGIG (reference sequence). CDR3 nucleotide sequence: TGTGCCTGCGGACAGGGCAGCGAAAAACTGTTTTTT. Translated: CACGQGSEKLFF. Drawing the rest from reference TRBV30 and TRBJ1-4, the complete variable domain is SQTIHQWPATLVQPVGSPLSLECTVEGTSNPNLYWYRQAAGRGLQLLFYSVGIGQISSEVPQNLSASRPQDRQFILSSKKLLLSDSGFYLCACGQGSEKLFFGSGTQLSVL.

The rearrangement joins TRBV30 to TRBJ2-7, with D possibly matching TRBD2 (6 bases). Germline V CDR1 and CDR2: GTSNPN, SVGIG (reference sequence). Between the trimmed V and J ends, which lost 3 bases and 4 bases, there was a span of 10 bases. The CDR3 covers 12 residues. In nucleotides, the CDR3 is TGTGCCTGGAGCCTGACTAGTTACGAGCAGTACTTC. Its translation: CAWSLTSYEQYF.

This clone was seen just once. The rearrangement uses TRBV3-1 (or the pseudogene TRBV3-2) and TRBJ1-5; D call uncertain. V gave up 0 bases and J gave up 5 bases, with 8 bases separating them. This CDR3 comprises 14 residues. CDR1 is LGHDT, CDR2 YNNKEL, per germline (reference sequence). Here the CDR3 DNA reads TGTGCCAGCAGCCAAGATTCGCGGGATCAGCCCCAGCATTTT. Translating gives CASSQDSRDQPQHF.